These 21 T cell receptor beta chains were all obtained from the same sample, sequenced in a study of post-analysis software for immune sequencing data. Whole-study results and caveats: Patients showed TRBV5-6, TRBV5-1 and TRBV20-1 among five TRBV segments more frequent than in controls.

Antigens for these TCRs are unknown. Each TCR beta cDNA library carried unique molecular identifiers. MiXCR was run by TCRdb on the PCR reads, yielding one entry per CDR3 protein. The data show fewer than 900,000 distinct CDR3 sequences, about 45% seen once. Sequencing was performed on blood. These receptors were taken from a girl between 5 and 17 years old with multiple sclerosis.

This clonotype turned up a few times. V and J are TRBV20-1 and TRBJ1-4; 8 bases agree with TRBD1. The CDR3 has 15 amino acids. The V segment lost 2 bases and the J segment 8 bases; nucleotides outside the gene matches: 10. Germline CDR1 and CDR2: DFQATT and SNEGSKA (reference sequence). The CDR3 sequence is CSARLPGQEGEKLFF. The CDR3 DNA follows: TGCAGTGCTAGACTACCGGGACAGGAGGGGGAAAAACTGTTTTTT.

The V gene is TRBV28, the J gene TRBJ2-7; D not resolved. Between the trimmed V and J ends, which lost 3 bases and 6 bases, there was a span of 12 bases. CDR3 size: 13 residues. The germline V gene encodes CDR1 MDHEN and CDR2 SYDVKM. CDR3 DNA sequence: TGTGCCAGCAGTTTCTCTATAGTCGGCGAGCAGTACTTC. Its translation is CASSFSIVGEQYF.

In its sample, this clonotype was seen a few times. The chain's CDR3 is CSASSQGSLAGGYEQYF. The CDR3 DNA is TGCAGTGCTAGCTCCCAGGGCTCACTAGCGGGAGGCTACGAGCAGTACTTC. The chain recombines TRBV20-1 with TRBJ2-7, with 12 bases that match TRBD2. The V gene's germline CDR1 is DFQATT and CDR2 SNEGSKA (reference sequence). Germline trimming cut 3 bases from V and 3 bases from J; bases unmatched to any gene: 12. The length of the CDR3 is 17 residues.

The chain joins TRBV28 to TRBJ1-1, with D possibly matching TRBD1 (5 bases). Germline-derived CDR1 and CDR2 are MDHEN and SYDVKM. This CDR3 comprises 12 residues. V dropped 4 bases and J dropped 6 bases, with 9 bases sitting between them. The CDR3 is CASSWGGPEAFF. CDR3 bases: TGTGCCAGCAGTTGGGGGGGACCTGAAGCTTTCTTT.

The J gene is TRBJ2-4, the V gene TRBV4-2; 14 bases are shared with TRBD2. The CDR3 runs 17 residues. CDR1 and CDR2 from the germline V gene are LGHNA and YNFKEQ. With 5 bases clipped from V and 8 bases from J, the junction kept 11 bases outside the gene matches. CDR3 sequence reads: CASSLTGTSGSGDIQYF. The CDR3 DNA is TGTGCCAGCAGCTTGACTGGGACTAGCGGGAGCGGGGACATTCAGTACTTC.

This clonotype has more than one count but fewer than ten. The chain carries TRBV15 and TRBJ2-3, with 8 bases lining up with TRBD2. This CDR3 comprises 15 residues. Germline V gene lookup returns CDR1 LNHNV and CDR2 YYDKDF (reference sequence). Trimming took 4 bases from V and 3 from J; bases not matched to a gene: 6. Written as DNA, the CDR3 is TGTGCCACCAGCACGAAGCGGGAGTGGACAGATACGCAGTATTTT. This translates into CATSTKREWTDTQYF.

The sample holds a few counts of this clonotype. In nucleotides, the CDR3 is TGCAGTGCTAGATGGATAGATCTGGCCAAAAACATTCAGTACTTC. It translates to CSARWIDLAKNIQYF. J is TRBJ2-4 and V is TRBV20-1; D call uncertain. The germline V gene encodes CDR1 DFQATT and CDR2 SNEGSKA (reference sequence). The CDR3 contains 15 residues. Deletions cut 2 bases from V and 1 base from J, with 12 bases between.

The CDR3: CASSRDKGTDTQYF. CDR3 coding DNA: TGTGCCAGCAGCCGTGACAAGGGTACAGATACGCAGTATTTT. The chain joins TRBV6-6 to TRBJ2-3; no clear D. The germline V gene encodes CDR1 MNHNY and CDR2 SVGAGI (reference sequence). This CDR3 has 14 amino acids. Trimming left V 6 bases short and J 3 bases short, with 13 bases between.

This clonotype has just a few counts. The chain carries TRBV20-1 and TRBJ2-7; D is undetermined. Germline CDR1 DFQATT, CDR2 SNEGSKA (reference sequence). Between the trimmed V and J ends, which lost 3 bases and 3 bases, there was a span of 3 bases. The CDR3 has 10 residues. The CDR3 reads CSARHYEQYF. The CDR3 region has the DNA TGCAGTGCTAGGCACTACGAGCAGTACTTC.

The gene calls are TRBV20-1 and TRBJ1-1; 7 nucleotides agree with TRBD1. CDR1 is DFQATT and CDR2 is SNEGSKA in the germline V gene (reference sequence). V dropped 5 bases and J dropped 5; count of bases not matched to a gene: 11. There are 14 residues in the CDR3. The CDR3 region is CSAVETGRSTEAFF. CDR3 nucleotide sequence: TGCAGTGCTGTAGAGACAGGGAGGAGTACTGAAGCTTTCTTT.

This rearrangement joins TRBV7-9 to TRBJ2-1, with 7 bases identical to TRBD2. Trimming took 2 bases from V and 2 from J; bases not matched to a gene: 6. CDR1 and CDR2 from the germline V gene are SEHNR and FQNEAQ (reference sequence). The CDR3 consists of 16 residues. Written as DNA, the CDR3 is TGTGCCAGCAGCTTACGGCTAGCGGTTCCCTACAATGAGCAGTTCTTC. This translates into CASSLRLAVPYNEQFF.

Remarks on this clonotype: Relative to the germline gene, one junction end is altered; a read error may explain this. The genes are TRBV4-3 and TRBJ2-3; D not certain. Germline CDR1 reads LGHNA; CDR2 reads YSLEER. CDR3 length equals 14 residues. DNA for the CDR3: TGCGCCAACAGCCAAGATTTGACACAAGATACGCAGTATTTT. Translating it yields CANSQDLTQDTQYF.

The V gene is TRBV7-8, the J gene TRBJ2-1, with 12 bases fitting TRBD2. Looked up from germline, CDR1 is SGHVS and CDR2 is FQNEAQ. J was trimmed by 6 bases and V by 1 base; bases with no gene match: 4. The CDR3 length is 16 residues. Here the CDR3 DNA reads TGTGCCAGCAGCTTAGTCACGACTAGCGGGAGCAATGAGCAGTTCTTC. Translating it yields CASSLVTTSGSNEQFF.

The chain is built from TRBV5-5 and TRBJ1-1; D ambiguous. The CDR3 contains 14 residues. Germline V gene sequence: CDR1 SGHKS, CDR2 YYEKEE (reference sequence). Trimming left V 0 bases short and J 1 base short, with 7 bases between. CDR3 in amino acids: CASSLDLSNTEAFF. In DNA form, the CDR3 reads TGTGCCAGCAGCTTGGATCTTTCGAACACTGAAGCTTTCTTT.

The chain carries TRBV29-1 and TRBJ2-1; a weak D match, TRBD2 (6 bases). The germline V gene encodes CDR1 SQVTM and CDR2 ANQGSEA. The CDR3 totals 13 residues. The ends were cut back, 6 bases at V and 6 bases at J, with 15 bases in the middle. CDR3 sequence: CSVDLTRSNEQFF. The CDR3, as DNA: TGCAGCGTCGACCTGACTAGATCCAATGAGCAGTTCTTC.

This rearrangement joins TRBV20-1 to TRBJ2-1, with D possibly matching TRBD2 (6 bases). V was pared by 5 bases and J by 2 bases, with 16 bases between. The CDR3 is 15 amino acids. The germline CDR1 and CDR2 sequences are DFQATT and SNEGSKA (reference sequence). CDR3 nucleotide sequence: TGCAGTGCTGGGACCGCGGGGTTCGCCTACAATGAGCAGTTCTTC. Its protein product is CSAGTAGFAYNEQFF.

This chain links TRBV6-6 with TRBJ2-3; 12 nucleotides match TRBD2. With 2 bases clipped from V and 4 bases from J, the junction kept 4 bases outside the gene matches. Germline V gives CDR1 MNHNY, CDR2 SVGAGI (reference sequence). This CDR3 has 16 residues. CDR3 nucleotides: TGTGCCAGCAGTTACCCTCTAGCGGGAGGGGCAGATACGCAGTATTTT. Protein product: CASSYPLAGGADTQYF.

This clonotype was recorded only once. This rearrangement joins TRBV7-9 to TRBJ1-1; no clear D. Trimming pared 0 bases from V and 0 bases from J, leaving 8 bases between. This CDR3 has 15 amino acids. Germline values: CDR1 SEHNR, CDR2 FQNEAQ (reference sequence). CDR3 residues: CASSLAGLMNTEAFF. Here the CDR3 DNA reads TGTGCCAGCAGCTTAGCGGGATTAATGAACACTGAAGCTTTCTTT.

This chain joins TRBV27 and TRBJ2-3; D is perhaps TRBD2 (6 bases). V shed 0 bases and J shed 3 bases, with 10 bases lying between them. The CDR3 is 15 residues long. Germline V lookup: CDR1 MNHEY, CDR2 SMNVEV (reference sequence). CDR3 in amino acids: CASSLSEGTTDTQYF. DNA for the CDR3: TGTGCCAGCAGTTTATCGGAGGGTACAACAGATACGCAGTATTTT.

This clonotype came up a few times. The CDR3 spells CASSLGSGIIAGELFF. In nucleotides, the CDR3 is TGTGCCAGCAGCTTAGGTTCAGGTATCATCGCCGGGGAGCTGTTTTTT. This chain joins TRBV7-6 and TRBJ2-2; D not certain. Trimming pared 1 base from V and 6 bases from J, leaving 15 bases between. Germline-derived CDR1 and CDR2 are SGHVS and FNYEAQ. The CDR3 has 16 residues. Using reference TRBV7-6 and TRBJ2-2 for the parts outside the CDR3, the full variable domain is GAGVSQSPRYKVTKRGQDVALRCDPISGHVSLYWYRQALGQGPEFLTYFNYEAQQDKSGLPNDRFSAERPEGSISTLTIQRTEQRDSAMYRCASSLGSGIIAGELFFGEGSRLTVL.

This clonotype has only a few counts. The V gene is TRBV6-7, the J gene TRBJ2-5; 7 bases fit TRBD1. The end of the DNA is better explained by TRBJ2-7, so the J call may be wrong. TRBV6-7 is classed as an ORF, of uncertain function. CDR3 length: 16 residues. CDR3 sequence reads: CASSYSFLTGRLEQYF. In nucleotides, the CDR3 is TGTGCCAGCAGTTACTCGTTCTTGACAGGGCGACTCGAGCAGTACTTC.